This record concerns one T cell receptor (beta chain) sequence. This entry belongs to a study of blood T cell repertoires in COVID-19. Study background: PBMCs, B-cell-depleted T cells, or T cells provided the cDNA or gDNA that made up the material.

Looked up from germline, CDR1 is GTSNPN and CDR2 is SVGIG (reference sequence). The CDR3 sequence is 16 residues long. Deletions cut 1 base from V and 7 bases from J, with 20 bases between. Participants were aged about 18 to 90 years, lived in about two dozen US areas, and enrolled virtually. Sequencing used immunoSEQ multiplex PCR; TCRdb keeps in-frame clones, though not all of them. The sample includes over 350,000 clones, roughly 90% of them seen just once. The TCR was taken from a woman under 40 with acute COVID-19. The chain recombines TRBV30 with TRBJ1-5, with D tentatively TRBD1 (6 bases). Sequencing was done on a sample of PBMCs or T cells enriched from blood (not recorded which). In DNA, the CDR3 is TGTGCCTGGAGTGACTCGCACCAGGGGCGAATGCAGCCCCAGCATTTT. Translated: CAWSDSHQGRMQPQHF.